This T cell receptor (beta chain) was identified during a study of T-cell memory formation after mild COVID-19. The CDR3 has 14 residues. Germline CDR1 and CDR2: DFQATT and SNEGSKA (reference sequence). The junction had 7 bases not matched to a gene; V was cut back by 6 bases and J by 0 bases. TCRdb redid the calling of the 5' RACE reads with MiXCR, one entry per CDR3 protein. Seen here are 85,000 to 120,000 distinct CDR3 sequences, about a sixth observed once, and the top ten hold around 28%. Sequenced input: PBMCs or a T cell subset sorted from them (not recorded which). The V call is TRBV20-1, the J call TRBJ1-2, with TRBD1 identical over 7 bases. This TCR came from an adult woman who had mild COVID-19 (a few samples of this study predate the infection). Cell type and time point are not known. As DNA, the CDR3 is TGCAGTGCCTGGACAGGCCTCTCTAACTATGGCTACACCTTC. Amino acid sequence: CSAWTGLSNYGYTF.